These 9 T cell receptor beta chains were sequenced from one sample in a study of shared clonotypes between healthy human individuals (dated by TCRdb to the early 2020s). The library came from the immunoSEQ multiplex PCR assay. Sourced from immuneACCESS, this table was stored by TCRdb with only in-frame sequences that have V and J called. A share of the clones is absent; for the studies checked, an unresolved V gene accounts for under half, and the remainder has no known explanation. This sample holds some 2,100,000 clones; 90% to 97% were observed only once. 0.1% to 0.15% of the sample is taken by the ten largest. Sequencing input: naive CD4+ T cells sorted from blood. Per the publication, the cell subset or site label means: CD45RA+ positively selected. All receptors derive from a young man in good health.

The chain has TRBV20-1 and TRBJ1-2; TRBD1 might be the D (5 bases). CDR1 DFQATT and CDR2 SNEGSKA come from the germline V gene (reference sequence). Between the trimmed V and J ends, which lost 6 bases and 6 bases, there was a span of 11 bases. The CDR3 covers 11 residues. This CDR3 reads CSAAWGDGYTF. CDR3 in DNA: TGCAGTGCCGCATGGGGGGATGGCTACACCTTC.

The chain couples TRBV2 to TRBJ2-7; tentatively, D is TRBD1 or TRBD2 (6 bases each). V dropped 8 bases and J dropped 4 bases, with 15 bases sitting between them. Germline CDR1 and CDR2: SNHLY and FYNNEI. There are 13 residues in the CDR3. CDR3 sequence (DNA): TGTGCCAGCTCACGGGGGCGCGGGTACGAGCAGTACTTC. Translation: CASSRGRGYEQYF.

The rearrangement links TRBV5-6 to TRBJ2-3, with unresolved D. Germline V gene sequence: CDR1 SGHDT, CDR2 YYEEEE. With 4 bases removed from V and 4 bases from J, the gap between germline ends came to 13 bases. This CDR3 spans 14 amino acids. CDR3 in DNA: TGTGCCAGCAGCCAACCCTCCTCCCCAGATACGCAGTATTTT. It codes for CASSQPSSPDTQYF.

The chain carries TRBV6-1 and TRBJ1-2; D perhaps matches TRBD1 (6 bases). This CDR3 is built from 13 residues. CDR1 is MNHNS and CDR2 is SASEGT in the germline V gene. V was pared by 4 bases and J by 9 bases, with 15 bases between. The CDR3 loop reads CASSADMGGRYTF. DNA for the CDR3: TGTGCCAGCAGTGCAGATATGGGGGGCCGCTACACCTTC.

The chain couples TRBV2 to TRBJ1-2; TRBD1 agrees at 8 bases. The CDR3 is 16 amino acids. The junction had 11 bases not matched to a gene; V was cut back by 5 bases and J by 3 bases. CDR1 is SNHLY, CDR2 FYNNEI, per germline. The CDR3 region is CASSRIQGGSDYGYTF. CDR3 DNA: TGTGCCAGCAGTCGAATACAGGGGGGATCGGACTATGGCTACACCTTC.

This clone has a single count. The chain links TRBV7-2 to TRBJ2-5, with TRBD1 as a possible D gene (6 bases). The CDR3 totals 15 residues. From germline, CDR1 is SGHTA and CDR2 FQGNSA. V was cut by 5 bases and J by 5 bases, with 18 bases left in between. CDR3 nucleotide sequence: TGTGCCAGCAGCCCTCGCAAGGGAAGGGGGGAGACCCAGTACTTC. This codes for CASSPRKGRGETQYF.

V gene TRBV5-1 combines with J gene TRBJ1-4; 10 bases are shared with TRBD1. V shed 4 bases and J 8 bases; nucleotides not matched to a gene: 14. Germline V gives CDR1 SGHRS, CDR2 YFSETQ. The CDR3 runs 17 residues. CDR3 sequence: CASSTEPPGTGDEKLFF. The DNA of the CDR3 is TGCGCCAGCAGCACGGAGCCCCCCGGGACAGGGGACGAAAAACTGTTTTTT.

V usage is TRBV6-6 and J usage is TRBJ2-5, with 9 bases fitting TRBD1. The CDR3 runs to 14 residues. The J segment lost 1 base and the V segment lost 7 bases, leaving 4 bases of the junction unmatched. Germline CDR1 reads MNHNY; CDR2 reads SVGAGI (reference sequence). The CDR3 DNA reads as TGTGCCAGCAAGGGGACAGGGCCCCAAGAGACCCAGTACTTC. Its protein is CASKGTGPQETQYF.

J is TRBJ2-5 and V is TRBV25-1; 7 nucleotides line up with TRBD1. Trimming removed 6 bases from V and 5 bases from J; junction bases left unmatched: 9. The CDR3 extends over 14 amino acids. Germline V gene sequence: CDR1 MGHDK, CDR2 SYGVNS. The CDR3: CASRKGDRVETQYF. CDR3 DNA: TGTGCCAGCAGGAAAGGCGACAGGGTGGAGACCCAGTACTTC.